What follows are 30 T cell receptor beta chains derived from one specimen sequenced in a study of cytomegalovirus exposure and HLA in healthy donors. PCR used 60 Vbeta primers and 13 Jbeta primers. TCRdb keeps only in-frame clones here, not all; method: immunoSEQ multiplex PCR. The sample records fewer than 250,000 clones, roughly four fifths being singletons. Sequencing input: PBMCs. The receptors were gathered from a woman in her 50s in good health and CMV-seropositive.

The chain recombines TRBV28 with TRBJ2-5; D is possibly TRBD1 (5 bases). V lost 6 bases, J lost 6 bases, and 14 bases lay in between. The germline V gene has CDR1 MDHEN and CDR2 SYDVKM. CDR3 length equals 13 residues. The CDR3 DNA reads as TGTGCCAGCAGAGCCCAGGGTATGAAGACCCAGTACTTC. It is translated as CASRAQGMKTQYF.

This chain uses TRBV15 with TRBJ2-1; tentatively, D is TRBD1 (6 bases). V lost 3 bases and J 2 bases, leaving 11 bases between the germline ends. Germline CDR1 LNHNV, CDR2 YYDKDF (reference sequence). This CDR3 contains 15 residues. The CDR3 DNA follows: TGTGCCACCAGCAGGGAACGGACAGCCTACAATGAGCAGTTCTTC. Translating gives CATSRERTAYNEQFF.

A few counts support this clone. The J gene is TRBJ1-1, the V gene TRBV4-2, with D unclear. The CDR3 sequence is 12 residues long. Germline V CDR1 and CDR2: LGHNA, YNFKEQ. Trimming removed 0 bases at V and 11 bases at J, with 10 bases between. DNA of the CDR3: TGTGCCAGCAGCCAAGATCCGGGGTGGGCTTTCTTT. Translating it yields CASSQDPGWAFF.

This chain uses TRBV7-9 with TRBJ1-2; D gene uncertain. Germline assignment: CDR1 SEHNR and CDR2 FQNEAQ (reference sequence). Trimming took off 1 base at V and 6 bases at J, with 15 bases between the two ends. The CDR3 extends over 15 amino acids. The CDR3 is CASSLVVFDSHGYTF. The DNA for the CDR3 is TGTGCCAGCAGCTTAGTTGTGTTCGACTCTCATGGCTACACCTTC.

The chain employs TRBV19 and TRBJ1-4; D may be TRBD1 (5 bases). Trimming cost V 4 bases and J 6 bases, with 15 bases left between them. CDR1 LNHDA and CDR2 SQIVND come from the germline V gene (reference sequence). This CDR3 region has 15 residues. DNA for the CDR3: TGTGCCAGTAGTACTCCAGGGAAAGCTCATGAAAAACTGTTTTTT. It is translated as CASSTPGKAHEKLFF.

The chain carries TRBV19 and TRBJ1-2; D remains ambiguous. The V end was cut by 5 bases, the J end by 4 bases, with 14 bases between. This CDR3 is built from 14 residues. Germline V CDR1 and CDR2: LNHDA, SQIVND (reference sequence). CDR3 DNA: TGTGCCAGTAGTCCCCGGACTGATTTCTATGGCTACACCTTC. Protein product: CASSPRTDFYGYTF.

This sequence joins TRBV5-5 and TRBJ1-2; 7 bases are a match to TRBD1. The germline V gene encodes CDR1 SGHKS and CDR2 YYEKEE (reference sequence). The CDR3 sequence is 13 residues long. V dropped 2 bases and J dropped 5; count of bases not matched to a gene: 3. In DNA, the CDR3 is TGTGCCAGCAGCTTCGACAGGGATTATGGCTACACCTTC. Its protein product is CASSFDRDYGYTF.

The chain carries TRBV9 and TRBJ2-2, with 7 nucleotides matching TRBD1. V lost 7 bases and J lost 6; bases outside the gene matches: 9. CDR3 length: 14 residues. Germline V gene sequence: CDR1 SGDLS, CDR2 YYNGEE. In DNA, the CDR3 is TGTGCCAGCTCCGGGACAGATCTCTCCGGGGAGCTGTTTTTT. Residues: CASSGTDLSGELFF.

This clone was found once. The rearrangement links TRBV5-1 to TRBJ1-1; TRBD1 is a possible D gene (5 bases). CDR1 SGHRS and CDR2 YFSETQ come from the germline V gene. Trimming pared 3 bases from V and 3 bases from J, leaving 12 bases between. CDR3 size: 14 residues. Here the CDR3 reads CASSSGTIHTEAFF. For the CDR3, the DNA is TGCGCCAGCAGCTCAGGGACTATACACACTGAAGCTTTCTTT. Filled out from reference TRBV5-1 and TRBJ1-1, the complete variable domain reads KAGVTQTPRYLIKTRGQQVTLSCSPISGHRSVSWYQQTPGQGLQFLFEYFSETQRNKGNFPGRFSGRQFSNSRSEMNVSTLELGDSALYLCASSSGTIHTEAFFGQGTRLTVV.

V usage is TRBV6-6 and J usage is TRBJ2-3, with TRBD2 matching over 8 bases. Germline CDR1 reads MNHNY; CDR2 reads SVGAGI (reference sequence). The CDR3 loop spans 14 amino acids. V shed 8 bases, J shed 5 bases, and the junction held 9 bases outside the gene matches. The CDR3 DNA is TGTGCCAGCCGCTCCGGGGGGGCCGGAGATACGCAGTATTTT. Its protein is CASRSGGAGDTQYF.

This chain connects TRBV27 to TRBJ1-5; D might be TRBD1 (5 bases). The CDR3 consists of 15 residues. Germline-derived CDR1 and CDR2 are MNHEY and SMNVEV (reference sequence). Trimming stripped 0 bases from V and 1 base from J, with 7 bases between. The CDR3 is CASSLSAGSNQPQHF. The CDR3, as DNA: TGTGCCAGCAGTTTATCGGCAGGGAGCAATCAGCCCCAGCATTTT.

This rearrangement joins TRBV7-9 to TRBJ1-2; D uncertain. Germline loops: CDR1 SEHNR, CDR2 FQNEAQ (reference sequence). This CDR3 has 13 amino acids. V lost 5 bases and J 5 bases, leaving 12 bases between the germline ends. The CDR3, as DNA: TGTGCCAGCAGCCCCGGGGTTTGGTATGGCTACACCTTC. Translation: CASSPGVWYGYTF. Using reference TRBV7-9 and TRBJ1-2 for the parts outside the CDR3, the full variable domain is DTGVSQNPRHKITKRGQNVTFRCDPISEHNRLYWYRQTLGQGPEFLTYFQNEAQLEKSRLLSDRFSAERPKGSFSTLEIQRTEQGDSAMYLCASSPGVWYGYTFGSGTRLTVV.

The chain combines TRBV11-2 with TRBJ2-7; 8 nucleotides match TRBD1. With 2 bases clipped from V and 4 bases from J, the junction kept 1 base outside the gene matches. The CDR3 has 13 amino acids. Germline V gene data show CDR1 as SGHAT and CDR2 as FQNNGV. The CDR3 sequence is CASSLRTGYEQYF. DNA for the CDR3: TGTGCCAGCAGCTTACGGACAGGGTACGAGCAGTACTTC.

The chain couples TRBV7-8 to TRBJ2-5; 8 bases align to TRBD2. The CDR3 contains 16 residues. CDR1 is SGHVS and CDR2 is FQNEAQ in the germline V gene. J was trimmed by 4 bases and V by 1 base; bases with no gene match: 8. The CDR3, as DNA: TGTGCCAGCAGCTTAGTTGTCGGGGGGGGCGCAGAGACCCAGTACTTC. This encodes CASSLVVGGGAETQYF.

The chain links TRBV9 to TRBJ2-3; 16 nucleotides align to TRBD2. The trim removed 0 bases at V and 5 bases at J, leaving 6 bases unmatched. Germline V lookup: CDR1 SGDLS, CDR2 YYNGEE. CDR3 length equals 18 residues. The CDR3 spells CASSVEGLAGGPRDTQYF. Here the CDR3 DNA reads TGTGCCAGCAGCGTAGAGGGACTAGCGGGGGGGCCGAGAGATACGCAGTATTTT.

The sample holds a few counts of this clone. The J gene is TRBJ1-5, the V gene TRBV19; TRBD1 agrees at 7 bases. Trimming cost V 4 bases and J 1 base; bases outside gene matches: 4. CDR3 length equals 15 residues. Per germline, CDR1 LNHDA and CDR2 SQIVND (reference sequence). The CDR3 spells CASSTTGESNQPQHF. CDR3 DNA: TGTGCCAGTAGTACCACAGGGGAAAGCAATCAGCCCCAGCATTTT.

This sequence joins TRBV7-9 and TRBJ2-2; TRBD1 might be the D (5 bases). The CDR3 has 11 amino acids. CDR1 and CDR2 from the germline V gene are SEHNR and FQNEAQ (reference sequence). DNA for the CDR3: TGTTCCACAGGGAACACCGGGGAGCTGTTTTTT. Translated, it gives CSTGNTGELFF.

The V call is TRBV19, the J call TRBJ2-6; D might be TRBD2 (5 bases). Per the germline V gene, CDR1 is LNHDA and CDR2 is SQIVND (reference sequence). The CDR3 consists of 17 residues. Trimming removed 4 bases from V and 0 bases from J, with 13 bases in between. CDR3 residues: CASSRTATTSGANVLTF. CDR3 DNA: TGTGCCAGTAGTAGGACTGCGACTACCTCTGGGGCCAACGTCCTGACTTTC.

The CDR3 sequence: CASSFWGAGNTIYF. In DNA form, the CDR3 reads TGTGCCAGCAGTTTTTGGGGAGCTGGAAACACCATATATTTT. The chain recombines TRBV5-6 with TRBJ1-3, with D unclear. Germline assignment: CDR1 SGHDT and CDR2 YYEEEE. V shed 5 bases and J shed 2 bases, with 11 bases lying between them. This CDR3 is 14 amino acids long.

The chain links TRBV27 to TRBJ1-1; D unclear. Germline V gene data show CDR1 as MNHEY and CDR2 as SMNVEV (reference sequence). V dropped 4 bases and J dropped 0 bases, with 15 bases sitting between them. This CDR3 spans 16 amino acids. The CDR3, as DNA: TGTGCCAGCAGTTCAACCCTGAGAGGGCTGAACACTGAAGCTTTCTTT. Residues: CASSSTLRGLNTEAFF.

V gene TRBV4-1 combines with J gene TRBJ2-5; 10 nucleotides agree with TRBD2. V lost 4 bases, J lost 7 bases, and 15 bases stayed unmatched. The CDR3 extends over 17 amino acids. Germline V gene sequence: CDR1 MGHRA, CDR2 YSYEKL. The CDR3 loop is CASSLRVAGGEPRTQYF. The CDR3, as DNA: TGCGCCAGCAGCCTTCGGGTAGCGGGGGGCGAACCAAGGACCCAGTACTTC.

V and J are TRBV2 and TRBJ2-5, with TRBD2 identical over 9 bases. V shed 2 bases and J 4 bases; nucleotides not matched to a gene: 11. CDR1 is SNHLY and CDR2 is FYNNEI in the germline V gene. The CDR3 is made up of 17 amino acids. This CDR3 reads CASSEFPLAGIGETQYF. The CDR3 DNA reads as TGTGCCAGCAGTGAATTCCCCCTAGCGGGGATAGGAGAGACCCAGTACTTC. Looking up the rest from reference TRBV2 and TRBJ2-5 gives the full variable domain: EPEVTQTPSHQVTQMGQEVILRCVPISNHLYFYWYRQILGQKVEFLVSFYNNEISEKSEIFDDQFSVERPDGSNFTLKIRSTKLEDSAMYFCASSEFPLAGIGETQYFGPGTRLLVL.

This chain joins TRBV5-5 and TRBJ1-5; D is perhaps TRBD1 (5 bases). The V end was cut by 6 bases, the J end by 4 bases, with 11 bases between. The CDR3 length is 13 residues. Germline V lookup: CDR1 SGHKS, CDR2 YYEKEE (reference sequence). CDR3 loop: CASTLGGNQPQHF. The CDR3 DNA is TGTGCCAGCACTCTCGGGGGAAATCAGCCCCAGCATTTT.

This chain links TRBV9 with TRBJ2-3, with D unresolved. The CDR3 runs 16 residues. The V end lost 7 bases, the J end lost 2 bases, and 20 bases lay between the germline ends. CDR1 and CDR2 (germline): SGDLS, YYNGEE. DNA of the CDR3: TGTGCCAGCGACCGGTTTCGAGGCCCGTTCACAGATACGCAGTATTTT. It specifies CASDRFRGPFTDTQYF.

V gene TRBV4-2 combines with J gene TRBJ2-3, with D possibly being TRBD2 (7 bases). Germline V CDR1 and CDR2: LGHNA, YNFKEQ. The CDR3 has 12 residues. The V end was cut by 4 bases, the J end by 8 bases, with 10 bases between. This CDR3 reads CASSPAGATQYF. For the CDR3, the DNA is TGTGCCAGCAGCCCGGCGGGGGCTACGCAGTATTTT.

J is TRBJ1-1 and V is TRBV9; D may be TRBD1 (5 bases). With 6 bases removed from V and 8 bases from J, the gap between germline ends came to 17 bases. Germline V lookup: CDR1 SGDLS, CDR2 YYNGEE. The CDR3 contains 13 residues. The CDR3: CASKGPQGPEAFF. Here the CDR3 DNA reads TGTGCCAGCAAAGGTCCCCAGGGCCCCGAAGCTTTCTTT.

The V and J genes are TRBV27 and TRBJ2-3, with 9 positions matching TRBD1. Per the germline V gene, CDR1 is MNHEY and CDR2 is SMNVEV (reference sequence). CDR3 length equals 16 residues. The V and J ends lost 4 bases and 4 bases, in that order; junction bases with no gene match: 9. Written as DNA, the CDR3 is TGTGCCAGCAGTTCGGGACAGGGTAGGAGGGCAGATACGCAGTATTTT. It codes for CASSSGQGRRADTQYF.

The rearrangement links TRBV6-5 to TRBJ2-2; D remains ambiguous. In germline, CDR1 is MNHEY, CDR2 SVGAGI. V was pared by 7 bases and J by 7 bases, with 19 bases between. The length of the CDR3 is 15 residues. In DNA, the CDR3 is TGTGCCAGCACAGTTACACAGAAACCCCGCGGGGAGCTGTTTTTT. This gives the protein CASTVTQKPRGELFF.

V gene TRBV2 combines with J gene TRBJ1-2, with 7 bases identical to TRBD1. This CDR3 spans 14 amino acids. The germline CDR1 and CDR2 sequences are SNHLY and FYNNEI. V lost 5 bases, J lost 0 bases, and 3 bases stayed unmatched. The DNA for the CDR3 is TGTGCCAGCAGTTTACAGGGGTCTAACTATGGCTACACCTTC. This codes for CASSLQGSNYGYTF.

The CDR3 sequence: CASSLWDRGETQYF. The DNA for the CDR3 is TGTGCCAGCAGTTTATGGGACAGGGGTGAGACCCAGTACTTC. The chain couples TRBV27 to TRBJ2-5; 10 bases are shared with TRBD1. V dropped 1 base and J dropped 5; count of bases not matched to a gene: 1. The CDR3 extends over 14 amino acids. Looked up from germline, CDR1 is MNHEY and CDR2 is SMNVEV (reference sequence).